The 18 T cell receptor beta chains given below trace back to one sample, sequenced in a study of prognosis after radiotherapy for stage I lung cancer. Two rounds of multiplex PCR amplified TCR beta CDR3 from genomic DNA. With primers specific to each TRBV and TRBJ gene, the first-round PCR was performed. TCRdb reanalysed the multiplex PCR reads using MiXCR and keeps one entry per CDR3 protein. The sample has 30,000 to 40,000 distinct CDR3 sequences, 25% to 40% seen once. The sample in question was PBMCs, obtained before or after stereotactic body radiation therapy (not recorded which). These receptors came from a donor aged 50 or older with non-small cell lung cancer.

This clonotype has at least ten counts. The chain uses TRBV6-4 and TRBJ2-2; D perhaps matches TRBD1 (6 bases). V gave up 4 bases and J gave up 3 bases, with 9 bases separating them. The CDR3 totals 14 residues. The V gene's germline CDR1 is MRHNA and CDR2 SNTAGT. Here the CDR3 reads CASSGGPDTGELFF. CDR3 nucleotide sequence: TGTGCCAGCAGTGGGGGGCCCGACACCGGGGAGCTGTTTTTT.

This CDR3 reads CSALDTNTEAFF. In DNA, the CDR3 is TGCAGTGCCCTGGACACGAACACTGAAGCTTTCTTT. This chain uses TRBV20-1 with TRBJ1-1; the D gene is possibly TRBD1 (5 bases). V was trimmed by 6 bases and J by 1 base, leaving 9 bases between them. The CDR3 totals 12 residues. The germline V gene has CDR1 DFQATT and CDR2 SNEGSKA (reference sequence).

There are many counts of this clonotype. The chain links TRBV2 to TRBJ1-2, with 8 bases identical to TRBD1. CDR1 is SNHLY and CDR2 is FYNNEI in the germline V gene. V dropped 6 bases and J dropped 7; count of bases not matched to a gene: 7. This CDR3 has 13 residues. The chain's CDR3 is CASRDRELPGYTF. DNA for the CDR3: TGTGCCAGCAGGGACAGGGAACTACCTGGCTACACCTTC.

This clonotype is a singleton in its sample. Since a far larger clone is one base different, this is likely a read error. The rearrangement uses TRBV6-4 and TRBJ1-6; D gene uncertain. Germline-derived CDR1 and CDR2 are MRHNA and SNTAGT. The CDR3 is 15 amino acids. V lost 6 bases and J lost 3, with 12 bases in between. The CDR3 DNA reads as TGTGCCAGCAGCACCAGGCAGGTCTATAATTCACCCCTCCACTTT. It specifies CASSTRQVYNSPLHF.

The chain joins TRBV19 to TRBJ1-2; D not certain. Looked up from germline, CDR1 is LNHDA and CDR2 is SQIVND (reference sequence). V was trimmed by 6 bases and J by 5 bases, leaving 13 bases between them. The CDR3 sequence is 13 residues long. CDR3 bases: TGTGCCAGTAGGCCCAGGTCCATGTATGGCTACACCTTC. This gives the protein CASRPRSMYGYTF.

This clonotype was counted many times. The genes are TRBV9 and TRBJ2-2; the D is unclear. The germline gives CDR1 SGDLS, CDR2 YYNGEE. CDR3 length: 14 amino acids. V lost 0 bases, J lost 7 bases, and 10 bases lay in between. The CDR3 reads CASSVVSRNGELFF. The DNA of the CDR3 is TGTGCCAGCAGCGTAGTGTCAAGGAACGGGGAGCTGTTTTTT.

This clonotype has a count of ten or more. This chain connects TRBV25-1 to TRBJ2-3; TRBD2 aligns across 10 bases. The CDR3 loop spans 16 amino acids. Germline trimming cut 1 base from V and 5 bases from J; bases unmatched to any gene: 6. The germline CDR1 and CDR2 sequences are MGHDK and SYGVNS. CDR3 in amino acids: CASSESLAGDVDTQYF. The CDR3 DNA is TGTGCCAGCAGTGAATCGCTAGCGGGGGATGTAGATACGCAGTATTTT. Full variable domain (outside the CDR3, taken from reference TRBV25-1 and TRBJ2-3): EADIYQTPRYLVIGTGKKITLECSQTMGHDKMYWYQQDPGMELHLIHYSYGVNSTEKGDLSSESTVSRIRTEHFPLTLESARPSHTSQYLCASSESLAGDVDTQYFGPGTRLTVL.

This clonotype has ten or more counts. This chain joins TRBV9 and TRBJ1-1; 7 nucleotides line up with TRBD1. With V trimmed by 0 bases and J by 4 bases, 3 bases remained unmatched. Germline CDR1 SGDLS, CDR2 YYNGEE. The CDR3 loop spans 14 amino acids. The CDR3: CASSVGSGGTEAFF. The CDR3 region has the DNA TGTGCCAGCAGCGTAGGGTCAGGGGGCACTGAAGCTTTCTTT.

The chain recombines TRBV6-5 with TRBJ2-3, with 8 nucleotides matching TRBD2. Germline assignment: CDR1 MNHEY and CDR2 SVGAGI. This CDR3 is built from 16 residues. J lost 6 bases, V lost 4 bases, and 12 bases had no gene match. CDR3 loop: CASSSALAVRGDTQYF. CDR3 nucleotides: TGTGCCAGCAGTTCGGCACTAGCGGTTCGTGGGGATACGCAGTATTTT.

A remark on this clonotype: A much larger clone lies one base from this, so it may be a read error. The chain is built from TRBV10-2 and TRBJ1-3; TRBD1 might be the D (5 bases). The length of the CDR3 is 15 residues. CDR1 and CDR2 from the germline V gene are WSHSY and SAAADI. CDR3 coding DNA: TGCGCCAGCAACCAACCGCGGGACTCTGTAAACACCATATATTTT. Translated: CASNQPRDSVNTIYF.

This clonotype counts as medium-sized. Compared with germline, one end of the junction differs, possibly owing to a read error. This sequence joins TRBV20-1 and TRBJ1-2; no reliable D call. CDR3 length equals 11 residues. Per the germline V gene, CDR1 is DFQATT and CDR2 is SNEGSKA (reference sequence). In nucleotides, the CDR3 is TGCAGAGCTAACAAAAACTATGGCTACACCTTC. Its protein product is CRANKNYGYTF.

Notes on this clonotype: Given a far larger clone just one base away, this is likely a sequencing read error. V and J are TRBV6-2 or TRBV6-3 and TRBJ2-2; no definite D call. Trimming removed 10 bases from V and 1 base from J, with 10 bases in between. The CDR3 extends over 13 amino acids. Germline V gene sequence: CDR1 MNHEY, CDR2 SVGEGT. The CDR3 reads CAIRTGNTGELFF. CDR3 DNA sequence: TGTGCCATCAGAACGGGGAACACCGGGGAGCTGTTTTTT.

On this clonotype itself: Possible read error: a much larger clone is one base away. V gene TRBV10-3 combines with J gene TRBJ2-3, with D hard to call. This CDR3 is 11 amino acids long. Germline CDR1 and CDR2: ENHRY and SYGVKD. CDR3 loop: CVASSTDTQYF. In nucleotides, the CDR3 is TGTGTCGCCTCGTCCACAGATACGCAGTATTTT.

This clonotype came up many times. The rearrangement uses TRBV4-2 and TRBJ1-5; no clear D. Deletions cut 4 bases from V and 4 bases from J, with 11 bases between. Per germline, CDR1 LGHNA and CDR2 YNFKEQ. The CDR3 is 14 residues long. DNA of the CDR3: TGTGCCAGCAGCCCTCGACTGACTAATCAGCCCCAGCATTTT. This gives the protein CASSPRLTNQPQHF.

Comments on this clonotype: A read error likely explains this, since a far larger clone differs by one base. The chain is built from TRBV6-2 or TRBV6-3 and TRBJ2-2, with TRBD2 as a possible D gene (6 bases). Trimming shortened V by 4 bases and J by 5 bases, and 20 bases separated the two germline ends. CDR3 size: 17 residues. Germline V lookup: CDR1 MNHEY, CDR2 SVGEGT. The chain's CDR3 is CASSLYAGCPGTGELFF. The DNA of the CDR3 is TGTGCCAGCAGTTTATATGCGGGGTGCCCCGGAACCGGGGAGCTGTTTTTT.

CDR3 loop: CSAVGGTSGGPREQYF. CDR3 nucleotide sequence: TGCAGTGCTGTTGGGGGGACGAGCGGGGGGCCGAGAGAGCAGTACTTC. The J gene is TRBJ2-7, the V gene TRBV20-1, with TRBD2 matching 9 bases. CDR3 length: 16 residues. The junction had 18 bases not matched to a gene; V was cut back by 5 bases and J by 7 bases. Per germline, CDR1 DFQATT and CDR2 SNEGSKA (reference sequence).

This clonotype was observed at least ten times. The chain links TRBV20-1 to TRBJ2-1, with TRBD2 identical over 12 bases. V lost 0 bases and J lost 12; bases outside the gene matches: 6. This CDR3 has 14 amino acids. Germline CDR1 and CDR2: DFQATT and SNEGSKA (reference sequence). The CDR3 coding sequence is TGCAGTGCTAGAGAGGGACTAGCGGGCTCTTGGCAGTTCTTC. As protein: CSAREGLAGSWQFF.

The chain carries TRBV6-2 or TRBV6-3 and TRBJ2-7; D is possibly TRBD2 (7 bases). Germline V gives CDR1 MNHEY, CDR2 SVGEGT. V gave up 8 bases and J gave up 1 base, with 21 bases separating them. The CDR3 totals 16 residues. Here the CDR3 DNA reads TGTGCCAGCGGTGGGCTAAGGGGGGGGATTTCCTACGAGCAGTACTTC. It specifies CASGGLRGGISYEQYF.